The T cell receptor (beta chain) described here comes from a study of T cell responses to AZD1222 COVID-19 vaccine (dated by TCRdb to the early 2020s). For the study in its entirety: Because spike-specific TCR depth and breadth did not differ between the two schedules, AZD1222 recipients who got a second dose at roughly 4 weeks were pooled with those who got a second dose at roughly 12 weeks. TCR sequencing covered 230 to 250 trial participants: 200 to 210 given two doses of AZD1222 and about 26 given two doses of MenACWY control vaccine. Trial participants were enrolled by age into subgroups of 18-55, 56-69 and 70-plus years, and approximately 150, 30 and 60 TCR-sequenced participants, respectively, were included in these subgroups. Points the paper makes about the study in general: The 56-69-year group was small, and its depth increase did not reach significance, likely because of low power. Participants were mostly white British and included more females than males, and it was suggested by the authors that clonal diversity may have been underestimated. Nearly half of unique spike-specific TCRs reportedly recognized epitopes outside regions mutated in the B.1.351 and B.1.1.7 variants. Vaccine-associated CD4 TCRs spanned the whole spike protein, with dominant responses in regions 160-218 and 743-854. After two AZD1222 doses, spike-specific TCR breadth and depth were significantly higher than at day 0 and than in MenACWY recipients. Only five to seven AZD1222 recipients were SARS-CoV-2 seropositive at baseline, limiting conclusions about previously exposed vaccinees. No day 14 peak-response samples were available, so repertoires were characterized only after the peak T cell response.

On this clone: The clone's antigen remains unknown. Base qualities are missing; no much larger clone stands one base away.

The CDR3 spans 15 residues, from the cysteine through the phenylalanine. Here the CDR3 DNA is all that survives: 45 bases in frame from base 1. The CDR1 and CDR2 encoded by the germline V gene are SGDLS and YYNGEE. The germline ends are 19 bases apart after V is trimmed by 3 bases and J by 8 bases. According to the study, the label for this sample's time point signals: baseline before first vaccination. The vaccinee samples were drawn from two UK trials, COV001 and COV002, one of which was a single-blind randomized controlled phase 2/3 trial testing AZD1222 (ChAdOx1 nCoV-19) in healthy adults. For TCRbeta chain sequencing, PBMC samples were collected from trial participants at day 0 and at day 28 after the second dose. The CDR3 regions of human TCRbeta chains were subjected to immunosequencing. In the source study's methods: TCRs in the repertoires were compared against a reference library of SARS-CoV-2-specific TCRs that had been generated with the MIRA antigen-specificity platform. Breadth was defined as the fraction of unique TCRs that were SARS-CoV-2-associated, and depth was defined as the fraction of total T cells that were SARS-CoV-2-associated. Using the MIRA data, every spike-specific TCR was mapped to the spike region that the TCR reacted to and assigned to either a CD4 or a CD8 class. Log10-transformed breadth and depth values were compared by one-way ANOVA with Sidak's multiple comparisons tests. The source is immuneACCESS, and TCRdb retained only in-frame sequences with V and J called. Part of the clones is not carried over; for the studies checked, unresolved V genes explain less than half of this, and the remainder is unexplained. V and J calls and clone size are those listed in that table; D and trimming were worked out from the DNA. In all, the sample holds 130,000 or so clones, and around 84% of those were seen once. The ten top clones hold 12% of the sample.

The sample here was peripheral blood, taken on day 0 of AZD1222 vaccination. The receptor comes from an adult in good health. The chain is encoded by TRBV9 joined to TRBJ2-3; the best D guess is TRBD2, with 7 bases matching. The CDR3 has the sequence CASSAGGRDQATQYF. The DNA is TGTGCCAGCAGCGCGGGGGGCCGCGACCAAGCTACGCAGTATTTT.